Presented here are 30 T cell receptor beta chains from one specimen sequenced in a study of identical twins. From the 5' RACE reads, TCRdb called clonotypes with MiXCR, one entry per CDR3 protein. The repertoire consists of around 490,000 distinct CDR3 sequences, with roughly 15% occurring once and the leading ten covering roughly 0.42%. These data also featured in a second study, about yellow fever vaccine responses in identical twins.

Material for sequencing was CD4+ T cells sorted from blood. All receptors derive from a woman younger than 35 in good health.

This clonotype was observed a few times. The chain uses TRBV7-9 and TRBJ2-5; D may be TRBD2 (6 bases). Per the germline V gene, CDR1 is SEHNR and CDR2 is FQNEAQ (reference sequence). Trimming took off 3 bases at V and 5 bases at J, with 10 bases between the two ends. The CDR3 runs to 13 residues. Here the CDR3 reads CASSFGGVETQYF. CDR3 in DNA: TGTGCCAGCAGCTTCGGAGGGGTCGAGACCCAGTACTTC.

The V gene is TRBV6-5, the J gene TRBJ2-2; D call uncertain. Trimming pared 2 bases from V and 0 bases from J, leaving 4 bases between. CDR1 and CDR2 from the germline V gene are MNHEY and SVGAGI. The CDR3 totals 14 residues. The CDR3 nucleotides are TGTGCCAGCAGTTACAGACCGAACACCGGGGAGCTGTTTTTT. Translation: CASSYRPNTGELFF.

This chain connects TRBV5-1 to TRBJ2-3; D is uncertain. Trimming took off 7 bases at V and 2 bases at J, with 11 bases between the two ends. Germline CDR1 and CDR2: SGHRS and YFSETQ. This CDR3 is 13 amino acids long. This CDR3 reads CASGAHDTDTQYF. The CDR3 DNA reads as TGCGCCAGCGGAGCCCACGACACAGATACGCAGTATTTT.

This clonotype was detected only a few times. This chain connects TRBV7-8 to TRBJ2-5; TRBD2 agrees at 13 bases. CDR1 and CDR2 from the germline V gene are SGHVS and FQNEAQ. CDR3 size: 17 residues. Trimming removed 6 bases from V and 4 bases from J; junction bases left unmatched: 11. The CDR3 coding sequence is TGTGCCAGCAGGGGACCGTGGGGACTAGCGGGATTAGAGACCCAGTACTTC. Translating it yields CASRGPWGLAGLETQYF.

This rearrangement joins TRBV6-5 to TRBJ2-7, with 8 bases that match TRBD1. CDR1 and CDR2 from the germline V gene are MNHEY and SVGAGI. This CDR3 region has 16 residues. V dropped 4 bases and J dropped 2; count of bases not matched to a gene: 10. CDR3 nucleotides: TGTGCCAGCAGTTCCCCACCCGGACAGGGAACCTACGAGCAGTACTTC. It specifies CASSSPPGQGTYEQYF.

This clonotype showed up just a few times. The genes are TRBV28 and TRBJ2-7; D gene ambiguous. Germline CDR1 is MDHEN and CDR2 is SYDVKM. The V end was cut by 6 bases, the J end by 4 bases, with 10 bases between. The CDR3 is 12 residues long. CDR3 nucleotide sequence: TGTGCCAGCAGCCCCGGGCTTTACGAGCAGTACGTC. Its protein product is CASSPGLYEQYV.

There are a few counts of this clonotype. This chain connects TRBV20-1 to TRBJ1-1; 7 bases agree with TRBD1. Germline V gene data show CDR1 as DFQATT and CDR2 as SNEGSKA (reference sequence). V was clipped by 3 bases and J by 1 base; unmatched bases: 8. The CDR3 covers 15 residues. CDR3 amino acids: CSARKPGQSNTEAFF. Here the CDR3 DNA reads TGCAGTGCTAGGAAACCGGGACAGTCGAACACTGAAGCTTTCTTT.

This clonotype was counted between two and nine times. The chain couples TRBV18 to TRBJ1-2; no firm D call. Looked up from germline, CDR1 is KGHSH and CDR2 is LQKENI. The CDR3 sequence is 15 residues long. Deletions cut 3 bases from V and 0 bases from J, with 11 bases between. The DNA for the CDR3 is TGTGCCAGCTCACCCTCTCCCAACGCTAACTATGGCTACACCTTC. It translates to CASSPSPNANYGYTF.

The genes are TRBV10-3 and TRBJ1-1; 8 bases fit TRBD1. The V and J ends lost 5 bases and 1 base, in that order; junction bases with no gene match: 6. Germline loops: CDR1 ENHRY, CDR2 SYGVKD. The CDR3 contains 15 residues. The CDR3 loop reads CAISLAGTGNTEAFF. CDR3 nucleotides: TGTGCCATCAGTCTGGCCGGGACAGGGAACACTGAAGCTTTCTTT.

In its sample, this clonotype was seen a few times. The rearrangement joins TRBV15 to TRBJ1-6; TRBD1 matches 8 bases. The junction had 5 bases not matched to a gene; V was cut back by 6 bases and J by 7 bases. CDR3 length: 14 amino acids. The germline V gene has CDR1 LNHNV and CDR2 YYDKDF (reference sequence). The CDR3 DNA sequence: TGTGCCACCAGAGGGACAGGCGAAAATTCACCCCTCCACTTT. Translating gives CATRGTGENSPLHF.

This clonotype showed up many times. A junction end diverges from the germline sequence, so it may reflect a read error. The J gene is TRBJ2-2, the V gene TRBV5-1; no reliable D call. CDR1 SGHRS and CDR2 YFSETQ come from the germline V gene. CDR3 length: 12 residues. The CDR3 DNA follows: TGTGCCAGCAGTTTAGCTGGCGGGGAGCTGTTTTTT. Translating it yields CASSLAGGELFF.

This clonotype came up a few times. The V and J genes are TRBV29-1 and TRBJ2-3; tentative D call: TRBD2 (7 bases). Germline V gene data show CDR1 as SQVTM and CDR2 as ANQGSEA. This CDR3 region has 17 residues. The V end lost 1 base, the J end lost 0 bases, and 17 bases lay between the germline ends. The CDR3 DNA is TGCAGCGTTGAAGGCGGGGGCGTCGGGACTAGCACAGATACGCAGTATTTT. Protein sequence: CSVEGGGVGTSTDTQYF.

J is TRBJ1-1 and V is TRBV20-1; TRBD1 agrees at 7 bases. Germline V gives CDR1 DFQATT, CDR2 SNEGSKA (reference sequence). The CDR3 is 15 amino acids. Trimming removed 4 bases from V and 7 bases from J; junction bases left unmatched: 15. CDR3 sequence reads: CSATPPLQGRLEAFF. DNA of the CDR3: TGCAGTGCTACCCCCCCCCTACAGGGGCGGCTTGAAGCTTTCTTT.

This clonotype was seen more than once but under ten times. The chain couples TRBV4-1 to TRBJ2-3; a weak D match, TRBD2 (5 bases). The length of the CDR3 is 14 residues. The germline gives CDR1 MGHRA, CDR2 YSYEKL. V was cut by 1 base and J by 4 bases, with 9 bases left in between. CDR3 coding DNA: TGCGCCAGCAGCCAAGCGGGAACCCCAGATACGCAGTATTTT. Residues: CASSQAGTPDTQYF.

This clonotype was counted only a few times. The V call is TRBV11-2, the J call TRBJ2-5, with D possibly matching TRBD1 (6 bases). Trimming took off 1 base at V and 5 bases at J, with 20 bases between the two ends. This CDR3 has 17 amino acids. Germline V CDR1 and CDR2: SGHAT, FQNNGV. CDR3 sequence: CASSLVGVTGRAETQYF. The CDR3 DNA reads as TGTGCCAGCAGCTTAGTAGGTGTGACAGGCCGTGCGGAGACCCAGTACTTC.

V gene TRBV7-9 combines with J gene TRBJ2-1; 11 bases match TRBD2. CDR1 is SEHNR and CDR2 is FQNEAQ in the germline V gene (reference sequence). V shed 4 bases and J 6 bases; nucleotides not matched to a gene: 11. This CDR3 has 17 residues. CDR3 sequence: CASSSWTSGYRINEQFF. The CDR3, as DNA: TGTGCCAGCAGCTCGTGGACTAGCGGGTACCGGATCAATGAGCAGTTCTTC. The whole variable domain, remainder taken from reference TRBV7-9 and TRBJ2-1, is DTGVSQNPRHKITKRGQNVTFRCDPISEHNRLYWYRQTLGQGPEFLTYFQNEAQLEKSRLLSDRFSAERPKGSFSTLEIQRTEQGDSAMYLCASSSWTSGYRINEQFFGPGTRLTVL.

Many counts were recorded for this clonotype. The V and J genes are TRBV6-1 and TRBJ1-1; D may be TRBD1 (5 bases). Germline loops: CDR1 MNHNS, CDR2 SASEGT. Trimming cost V 6 bases and J 0 bases, with 14 bases left between them. This CDR3 spans 15 amino acids. CDR3 in DNA: TGTGCCAGCAGCAAAGACAGCGCTTTGAACACTGAAGCTTTCTTT. Residues: CASSKDSALNTEAFF.

This clonotype was seen only a few times. The rearrangement joins TRBV12-3 or TRBV12-4 to TRBJ2-3; TRBD2 is a possible D gene (6 bases). The CDR3 length is 16 residues. V gave up 2 bases and J gave up 3 bases, with 15 bases separating them. The CDR3: CASSLFGLAYTDTQYF. CDR3 DNA: TGTGCCAGCAGTTTATTTGGGCTAGCGTATACAGATACGCAGTATTTT.

The sample holds a few counts of this clonotype. This chain connects TRBV7-8 to TRBJ2-7, with 7 bases that match TRBD1. CDR1 and CDR2 from the germline V gene are SGHVS and FQNEAQ. CDR3 length equals 16 residues. Trimming cost V 1 base and J 6 bases; bases outside gene matches: 12. The CDR3 protein is CASSLVGTVPSFEQYF. The DNA of the CDR3 is TGTGCCAGCAGCTTAGTAGGGACAGTCCCATCTTTCGAGCAGTACTTC.

This clonotype was counted between two and nine times. The chain employs TRBV4-1 and TRBJ2-1, with 15 positions matching TRBD2. The CDR3 has 18 amino acids. Trimming took 3 bases from V and 2 from J; bases not matched to a gene: 5. Germline CDR1 reads MGHRA; CDR2 reads YSYEKL. This CDR3 reads CASSQGLAGGGPYNEQFF. The CDR3 DNA reads as TGCGCCAGCAGCCAGGGACTAGCGGGAGGAGGCCCCTACAATGAGCAGTTCTTC.

This rearrangement joins TRBV4-2 to TRBJ2-1; 7 nucleotides match TRBD1. This CDR3 region has 14 residues. CDR1 and CDR2 from the germline V gene are LGHNA and YNFKEQ. Unmatched junction bases numbered 1, after V lost 2 bases and J lost 3 bases. CDR3 sequence (DNA): TGTGCCAGCAGCCAAACAGGGGTCTACAATGAGCAGTTCTTC. It codes for CASSQTGVYNEQFF.

The J gene is TRBJ2-3, the V gene TRBV14; 7 bases match TRBD2. With 4 bases clipped from V and 0 bases from J, the junction kept 7 bases outside the gene matches. The CDR3 is made up of 16 amino acids. Looked up from germline, CDR1 is SGHDN and CDR2 is FVKESK. The CDR3 coding sequence is TGTGCCAGCAGCCCGCCCCAGCGGGGAAGCACAGATACGCAGTATTTT. Translating it yields CASSPPQRGSTDTQYF.

The rearrangement links TRBV24-1 to TRBJ2-5, with a tentative D call TRBD1 (5 bases). The CDR3 extends over 16 amino acids. Germline V gene lookup returns CDR1 KGHDR and CDR2 SFDVKD. The V gene lost 1 base and the J gene lost 2 bases, with 13 bases spanning the gap. DNA for the CDR3: TGTGCCACCAGTGATTTCTCGACAGACCGACAAGAGACCCAGTACTTC. Amino acids: CATSDFSTDRQETQYF.

This clonotype was counted a few times. As DNA, the CDR3 is TGCGCCAGCAGTGGGGGTAAGCAGGCCGAGCAGTACTTC. This sequence encodes CASSGGKQAEQYF. V is TRBV5-1 and J is TRBJ2-7; either TRBD1 or TRBD2 may fit D (5 bases each). Looked up from germline, CDR1 is SGHRS and CDR2 is YFSETQ. The CDR3 is 13 amino acids. Trimming stripped 5 bases from V and 6 bases from J, with 15 bases between.

Only a few counts were recorded for this clonotype. The rearrangement links TRBV20-1 to TRBJ2-1; TRBD2 agrees at 10 bases. Germline CDR1 DFQATT, CDR2 SNEGSKA (reference sequence). The trim removed 2 bases at V and 4 bases at J, leaving 8 bases unmatched. This CDR3 contains 16 residues. CDR3 nucleotides: TGCAGTGCTAGACCCATTAGCGGGAGGCTGTACAATGAGCAGTTCTTC. It encodes CSARPISGRLYNEQFF.

The chain joins TRBV2 to TRBJ2-2; TRBD1 is a possible D gene (5 bases). Trimming took 8 bases from V and 2 from J, leaving 24 bases between them. CDR1 and CDR2 (germline): SNHLY, FYNNEI. The CDR3 length is 18 residues. CDR3 sequence reads: CASDRRGSTVVNTGELFF. Written as DNA, the CDR3 is TGTGCCAGCGATAGAAGGGGTAGTACAGTTGTAAACACCGGGGAGCTGTTTTTT.

This clonotype has more than one count but fewer than ten. The V and J genes are TRBV27 and TRBJ2-6; 7 nucleotides agree with TRBD1. Germline assignment: CDR1 MNHEY and CDR2 SMNVEV (reference sequence). The length of the CDR3 is 17 residues. Trimming took 0 bases from V and 3 from J; bases not matched to a gene: 5. The chain's CDR3 is CASSLSSGGSGANVLTF. The CDR3 bases are TGTGCCAGCAGTTTATCCTCAGGGGGAAGTGGGGCCAACGTCCTGACTTTC.

The chain links TRBV15 to TRBJ2-1, with TRBD1 identical over 7 bases. V shed 7 bases and J 5 bases; nucleotides not matched to a gene: 8. Germline CDR1 and CDR2: LNHNV and YYDKDF (reference sequence). The length of the CDR3 is 14 residues. CDR3 protein: CATKGGWGNNEQFF. CDR3 bases: TGTGCCACCAAAGGGGGCTGGGGTAACAATGAGCAGTTCTTC.

This clonotype was counted only a few times. The CDR3 spells CATSDRFRQFF. Here the CDR3 DNA reads TGTGCCACCAGTGACCGATTTAGGCAGTTCTTC. The rearrangement links TRBV24-1 to TRBJ2-1; D remains unclear. Trimming took off 4 bases at V and 12 bases at J, with 9 bases between the two ends. The CDR3 has 11 amino acids. Germline CDR1 KGHDR, CDR2 SFDVKD.

This clonotype was observed a few times. This chain joins TRBV5-1 and TRBJ2-7; 7 bases are a match to TRBD1. CDR1 and CDR2 (germline): SGHRS, YFSETQ. Losses at the gene ends were 4 bases for V and 0 bases for J; bases not matched to a gene: 4. The CDR3 consists of 14 residues. CDR3 sequence (DNA): TGCGCCAGCAGCGACAGGGCCTACTCCTACGAGCAGTACTTC. It yields the protein CASSDRAYSYEQYF.